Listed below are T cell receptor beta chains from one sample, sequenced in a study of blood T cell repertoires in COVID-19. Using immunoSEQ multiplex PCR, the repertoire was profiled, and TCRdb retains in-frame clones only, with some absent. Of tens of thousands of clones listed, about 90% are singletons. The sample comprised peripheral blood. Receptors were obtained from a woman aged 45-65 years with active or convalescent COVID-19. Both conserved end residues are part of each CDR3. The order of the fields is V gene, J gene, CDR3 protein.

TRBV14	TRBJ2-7	CASSHRLNF
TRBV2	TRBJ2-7	CASSERDEQYF
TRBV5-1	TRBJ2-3	CASSAREWSSTDTQYF
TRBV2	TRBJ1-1	CASSTGGWTEAFF
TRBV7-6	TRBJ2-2	CASSPGILTGELFF
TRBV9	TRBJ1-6	CASSPEGGYNSPLHF
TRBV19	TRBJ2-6	CASSKRGSGANVLTF
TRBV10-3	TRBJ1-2	CAISTEQVSGYTF
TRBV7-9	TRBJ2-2	CASSPVMNTGELFF
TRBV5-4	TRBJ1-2	CASSSGTATGVDGYTF
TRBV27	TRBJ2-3	CASSLRFGLAGVQDTQYF
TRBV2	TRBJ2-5	CASTFSRYQETQYF
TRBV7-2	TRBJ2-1	CASSPPGRDNEQFF
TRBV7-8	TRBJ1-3	CASSLGSSGNTIYF
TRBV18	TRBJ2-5	CASSPPQKETQYF
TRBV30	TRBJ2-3	CAWSSWTSGGTDTQYF
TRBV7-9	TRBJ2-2	CASSLAHGAGELFF
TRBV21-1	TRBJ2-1	CAKPFRAGGSVEYNEQFF
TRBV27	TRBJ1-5	CASSLQSDQPQHF
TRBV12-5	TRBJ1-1	CASGFRGLLGGPGGPNTEAFF
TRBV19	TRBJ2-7	CASSIGTGSGEQYF
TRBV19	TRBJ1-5	CASIEQGKDQPQHF
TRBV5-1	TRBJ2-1	CASSDLQGSSYNEQFF
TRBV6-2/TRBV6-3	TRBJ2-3	CASSYGFPSDTQYF
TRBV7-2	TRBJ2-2	CASSLSGTANTGELFF
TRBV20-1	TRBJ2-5	CSASSGLSLQETQYF
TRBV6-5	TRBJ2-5	CASRDSGGAYETQYF
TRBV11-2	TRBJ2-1	CASSLDSGGWHNEQFF
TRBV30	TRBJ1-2	CAWNSRTGGLGYTF
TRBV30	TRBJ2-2	CAWDRGLGVTGELFF
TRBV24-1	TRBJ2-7	CATSDPGQGASYEQYF
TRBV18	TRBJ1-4	CASSARFTTSTNEKLFF
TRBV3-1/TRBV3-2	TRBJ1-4	CASSQRRGGKANEKLFF
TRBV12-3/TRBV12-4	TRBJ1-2	CASSRQGAGGYTF
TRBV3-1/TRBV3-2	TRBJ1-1	CASSHTGWTEAFF
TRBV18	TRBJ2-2	CASSPQGTGELFF
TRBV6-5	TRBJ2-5	CASSYSGQGVGETQYF
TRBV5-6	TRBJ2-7	CASSLVGRDEQYF
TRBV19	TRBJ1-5	CASSPRQGRGNQPQHF
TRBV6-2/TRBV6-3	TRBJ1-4	CASSYVPGQPNEKLFF
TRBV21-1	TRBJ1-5	CASRLTGTDSNQPQHF
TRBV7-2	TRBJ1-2	CASSLGGPEYTF
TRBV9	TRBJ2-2	CASSVLADPNTGELFF